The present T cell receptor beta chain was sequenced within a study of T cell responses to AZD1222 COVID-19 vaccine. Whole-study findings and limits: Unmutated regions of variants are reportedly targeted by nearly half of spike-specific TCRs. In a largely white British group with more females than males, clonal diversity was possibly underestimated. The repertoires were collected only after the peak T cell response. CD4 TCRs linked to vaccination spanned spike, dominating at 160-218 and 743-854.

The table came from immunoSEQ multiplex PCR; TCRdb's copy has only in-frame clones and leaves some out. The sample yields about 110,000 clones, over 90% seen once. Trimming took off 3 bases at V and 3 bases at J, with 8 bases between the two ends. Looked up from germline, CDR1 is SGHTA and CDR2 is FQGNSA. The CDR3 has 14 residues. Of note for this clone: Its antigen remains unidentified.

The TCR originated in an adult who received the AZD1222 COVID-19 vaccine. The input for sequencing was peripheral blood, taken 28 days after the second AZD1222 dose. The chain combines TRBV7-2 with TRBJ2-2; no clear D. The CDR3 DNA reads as TGTGCCAGCAGCTTTTCTGTCGACACCGGGGAGCTGTTTTTT. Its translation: CASSFSVDTGELFF. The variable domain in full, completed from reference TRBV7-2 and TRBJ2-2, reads GAGVSQSPSNKVTEKGKDVELRCDPISGHTALYWYRQSLGQGLEFLIYFQGNSAPDKSGLPSDRFSAERTGGSVSTLTIQRTQQEDSAVYLCASSFSVDTGELFFGEGSRLTVL.